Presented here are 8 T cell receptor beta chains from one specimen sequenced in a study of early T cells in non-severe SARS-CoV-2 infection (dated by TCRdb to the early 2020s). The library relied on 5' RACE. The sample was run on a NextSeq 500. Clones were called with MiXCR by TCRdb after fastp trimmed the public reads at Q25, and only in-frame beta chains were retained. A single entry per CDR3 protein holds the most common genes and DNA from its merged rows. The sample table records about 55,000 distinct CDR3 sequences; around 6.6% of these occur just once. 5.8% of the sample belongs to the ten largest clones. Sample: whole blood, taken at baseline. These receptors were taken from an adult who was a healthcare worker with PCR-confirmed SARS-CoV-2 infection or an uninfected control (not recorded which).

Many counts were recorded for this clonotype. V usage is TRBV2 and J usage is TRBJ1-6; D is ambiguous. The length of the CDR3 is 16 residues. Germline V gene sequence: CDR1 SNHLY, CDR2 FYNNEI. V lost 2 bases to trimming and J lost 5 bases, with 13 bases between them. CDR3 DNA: TGTGCCAGCAGTGAATTAGCGTTTTCCGATAATTCACCCCTCCACTTT. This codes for CASSELAFSDNSPLHF.

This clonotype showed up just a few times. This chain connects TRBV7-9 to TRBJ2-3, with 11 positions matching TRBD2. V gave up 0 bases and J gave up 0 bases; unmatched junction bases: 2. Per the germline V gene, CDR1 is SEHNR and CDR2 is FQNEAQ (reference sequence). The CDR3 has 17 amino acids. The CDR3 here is CASSLALAGGSTDTQYF. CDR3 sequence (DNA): TGTGCCAGCAGCTTAGCCCTAGCGGGGGGCAGCACAGATACGCAGTATTTT.

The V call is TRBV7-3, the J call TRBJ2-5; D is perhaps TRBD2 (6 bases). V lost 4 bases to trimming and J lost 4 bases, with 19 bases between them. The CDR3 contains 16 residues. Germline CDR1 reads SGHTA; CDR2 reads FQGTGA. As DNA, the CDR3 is TGTGCCAGCAGCTCCTTTGGAGGGGCATCTAGAGAGACCCAGTACTTC. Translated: CASSSFGGASRETQYF.

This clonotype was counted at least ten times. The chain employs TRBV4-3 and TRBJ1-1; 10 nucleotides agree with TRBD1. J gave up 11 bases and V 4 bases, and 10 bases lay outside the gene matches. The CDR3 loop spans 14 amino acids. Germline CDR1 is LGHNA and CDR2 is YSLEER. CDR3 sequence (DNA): TGCGCCAGCAGCCTATCCCTGACAGGGGGCTGGGCTTTCTTT. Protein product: CASSLSLTGGWAFF.

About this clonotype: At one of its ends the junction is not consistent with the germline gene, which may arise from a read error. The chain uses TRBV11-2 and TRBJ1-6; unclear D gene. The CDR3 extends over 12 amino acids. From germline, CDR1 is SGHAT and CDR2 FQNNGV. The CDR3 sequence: CASSSENRPISF. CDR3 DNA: TGTGCCAGCAGCTCGGAAAACCGCCCCATATCGTTT.

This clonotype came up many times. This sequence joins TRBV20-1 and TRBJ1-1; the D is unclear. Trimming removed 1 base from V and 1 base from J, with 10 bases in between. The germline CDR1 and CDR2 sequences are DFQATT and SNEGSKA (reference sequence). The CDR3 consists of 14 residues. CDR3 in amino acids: CSARGDIWNTEAFF. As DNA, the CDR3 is TGCAGTGCTAGAGGGGATATATGGAACACTGAAGCTTTCTTT.

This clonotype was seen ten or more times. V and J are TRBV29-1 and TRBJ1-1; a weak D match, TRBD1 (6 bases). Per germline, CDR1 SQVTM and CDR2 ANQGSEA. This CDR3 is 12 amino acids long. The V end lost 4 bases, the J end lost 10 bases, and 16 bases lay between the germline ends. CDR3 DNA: TGCAGCGTTGGCTCGACCAGGGGAAGAGCTTTCTTT. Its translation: CSVGSTRGRAFF.

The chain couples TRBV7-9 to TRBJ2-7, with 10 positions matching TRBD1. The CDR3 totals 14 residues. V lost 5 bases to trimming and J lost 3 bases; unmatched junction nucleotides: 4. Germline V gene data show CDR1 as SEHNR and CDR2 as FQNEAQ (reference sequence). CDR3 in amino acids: CASSPGQGGYEQYF. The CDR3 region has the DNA TGTGCCAGCAGCCCAGGACAGGGGGGCTACGAGCAGTACTTC. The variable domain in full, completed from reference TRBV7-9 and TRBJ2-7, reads DTGVSQNPRHKITKRGQNVTFRCDPISEHNRLYWYRQTLGQGPEFLTYFQNEAQLEKSRLLSDRFSAERPKGSFSTLEIQRTEQGDSAMYLCASSPGQGGYEQYFGPGTRLTVT.